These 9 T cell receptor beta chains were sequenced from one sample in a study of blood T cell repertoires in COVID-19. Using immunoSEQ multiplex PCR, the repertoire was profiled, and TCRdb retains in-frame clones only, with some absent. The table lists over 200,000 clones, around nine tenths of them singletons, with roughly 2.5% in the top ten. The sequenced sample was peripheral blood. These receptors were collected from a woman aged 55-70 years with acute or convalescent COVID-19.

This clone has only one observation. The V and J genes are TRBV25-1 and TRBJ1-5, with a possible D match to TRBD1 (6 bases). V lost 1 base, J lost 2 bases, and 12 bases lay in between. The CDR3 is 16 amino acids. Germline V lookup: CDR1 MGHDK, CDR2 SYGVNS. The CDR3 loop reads CASSESGQFGNQPQHF. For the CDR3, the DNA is TGTGCCAGCAGTGAATCCGGACAGTTCGGCAATCAGCCCCAGCATTTT.

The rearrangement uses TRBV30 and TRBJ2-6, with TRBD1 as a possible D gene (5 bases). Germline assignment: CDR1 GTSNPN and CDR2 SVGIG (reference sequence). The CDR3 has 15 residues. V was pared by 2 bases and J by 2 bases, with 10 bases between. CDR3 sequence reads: CAWSPQGTGANVLTF. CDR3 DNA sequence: TGTGCCTGGAGTCCGCAGGGTACTGGGGCCAACGTCCTGACTTTC. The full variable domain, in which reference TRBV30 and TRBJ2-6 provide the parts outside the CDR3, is SQTIHQWPATLVQPVGSPLSLECTVEGTSNPNLYWYRQAAGRGLQLLFYSVGIGQISSEVPQNLSASRPQDRQFILSSKKLLLSDSGFYLCAWSPQGTGANVLTFGAGSRLTVL.

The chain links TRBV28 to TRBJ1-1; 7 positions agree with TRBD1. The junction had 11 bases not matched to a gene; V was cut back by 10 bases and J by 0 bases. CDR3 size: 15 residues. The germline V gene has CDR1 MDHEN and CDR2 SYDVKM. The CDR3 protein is CATHWAGGMNTEAFF. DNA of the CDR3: TGTGCCACCCATTGGGCAGGGGGAATGAACACTGAAGCTTTCTTT.

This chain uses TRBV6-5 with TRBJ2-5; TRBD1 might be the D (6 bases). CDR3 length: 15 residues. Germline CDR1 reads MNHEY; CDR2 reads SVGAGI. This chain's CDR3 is CAIPNRRTEQETQYF. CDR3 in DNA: TGTGCTATCCCGAACCGGCGGACAGAGCAAGAGACCCAGTACTTC.

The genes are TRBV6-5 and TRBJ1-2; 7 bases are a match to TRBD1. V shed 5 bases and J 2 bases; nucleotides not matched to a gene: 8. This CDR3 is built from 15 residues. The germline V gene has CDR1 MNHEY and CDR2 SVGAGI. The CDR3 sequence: CASSPDRALNYGYTF. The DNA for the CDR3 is TGTGCCAGCAGTCCTGACAGGGCATTAAACTATGGCTACACCTTC.

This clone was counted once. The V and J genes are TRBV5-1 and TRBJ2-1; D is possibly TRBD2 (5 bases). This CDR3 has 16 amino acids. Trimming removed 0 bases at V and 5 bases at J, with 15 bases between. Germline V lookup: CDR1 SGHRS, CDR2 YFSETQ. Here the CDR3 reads CASSLGVGPGNNEQFF. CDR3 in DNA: TGCGCCAGCAGCTTGGGTGTCGGCCCGGGGAACAATGAGCAGTTCTTC.

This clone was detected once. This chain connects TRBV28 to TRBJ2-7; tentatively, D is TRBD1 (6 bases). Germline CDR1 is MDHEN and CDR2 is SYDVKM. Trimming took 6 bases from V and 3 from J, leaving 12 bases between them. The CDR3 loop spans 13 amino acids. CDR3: CASRAPGVYEQYF. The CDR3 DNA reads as TGTGCCAGCAGAGCCCCAGGGGTCTACGAGCAGTACTTC.

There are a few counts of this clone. CDR3 loop: CASSWDRGAYEQYF. CDR3 nucleotide sequence: TGCGCCAGCAGCTGGGACAGGGGTGCCTACGAGCAGTACTTC. The chain couples TRBV5-1 to TRBJ2-7; 10 nucleotides match TRBD1. CDR3 length: 14 residues. Trimming cost V 3 bases and J 2 bases; bases outside gene matches: 2. CDR1 and CDR2 (germline): SGHRS, YFSETQ.

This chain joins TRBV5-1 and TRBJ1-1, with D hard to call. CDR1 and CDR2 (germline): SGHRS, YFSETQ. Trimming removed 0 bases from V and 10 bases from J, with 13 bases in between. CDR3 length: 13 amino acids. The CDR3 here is CASSLAGRSGAFF. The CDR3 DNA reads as TGCGCCAGCAGCTTGGCGGGGAGATCGGGAGCTTTCTTT.